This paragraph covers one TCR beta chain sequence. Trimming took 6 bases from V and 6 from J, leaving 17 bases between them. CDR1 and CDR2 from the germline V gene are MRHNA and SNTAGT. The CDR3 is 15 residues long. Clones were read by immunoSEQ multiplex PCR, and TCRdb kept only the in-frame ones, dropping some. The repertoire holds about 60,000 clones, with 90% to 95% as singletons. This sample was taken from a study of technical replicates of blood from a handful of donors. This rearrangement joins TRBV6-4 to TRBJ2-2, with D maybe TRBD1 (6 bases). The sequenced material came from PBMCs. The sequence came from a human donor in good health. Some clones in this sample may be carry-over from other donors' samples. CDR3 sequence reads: CASRRDPTGAGELFF. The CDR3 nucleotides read TGTGCCAGCAGACGGGACCCGACAGGTGCCGGGGAGCTGTTTTTT.